A single sample is the source of the 21 T cell receptor beta chains below, sequenced in a study of molecular identifiers for immune sequencing clone quantification. TCRdb reprocessed the PCR reads via MiXCR and lists one record per CDR3 protein. This sample carries about 500,000 distinct CDR3 sequences, 20% to 25% of them seen once, and the ten largest clones take 0.7% to 0.95%. The sequencing input was naive CD8+ T cells from blood, with Jurkat cell RNA spiked in. As to subset: FACS-sorted CD8+CD4-CCR7+CD45RA+ naive T cells. The source is a human donor in good health. Some libraries in this study had Jurkat cell RNA spiked in.

This clonotype was found a few times. The J gene is TRBJ1-5, the V gene TRBV10-3, with 8 bases aligning to TRBD1. Germline-derived CDR1 and CDR2 are ENHRY and SYGVKD. Trimming at V came to 1 base and at J to 7 bases, leaving 6 bases not matched to a gene. CDR3 size: 15 residues. CDR3 loop: CAISEFQGAGQPQHF. DNA for the CDR3: TGTGCCATCAGTGAGTTCCAGGGGGCTGGGCAGCCCCAGCATTTT.

This clonotype came up once. The gene calls are TRBV27 and TRBJ2-1; D not certain. Germline V gene data show CDR1 as MNHEY and CDR2 as SMNVEV (reference sequence). CDR3 size: 15 residues. Trimming removed 3 bases from V and 3 bases from J, with 12 bases in between. This CDR3 is CASSLSQAIYNEQFF. In DNA form, the CDR3 reads TGTGCCAGCAGTTTGTCCCAGGCCATCTACAATGAGCAGTTCTTC.

This rearrangement joins TRBV13 to TRBJ1-1; D might be TRBD1 (5 bases). This CDR3 contains 14 residues. Germline V gives CDR1 PRHDT, CDR2 FYEKMQ (reference sequence). V lost 3 bases and J lost 3, with 11 bases in between. This chain's CDR3 is CASSFRGSYTEAFF. DNA for the CDR3: TGTGCCAGCAGCTTTAGGGGCAGTTACACTGAAGCTTTCTTT.

The sample holds many counts of this clonotype. The chain is built from TRBV20-1 and TRBJ2-7; 8 nucleotides align to TRBD1. Trimming removed 3 bases from V and 3 bases from J; junction bases left unmatched: 4. CDR3 length equals 13 residues. Germline V CDR1 and CDR2: DFQATT, SNEGSKA (reference sequence). CDR3 sequence: CSARGTGVYEQYF. CDR3 nucleotides: TGCAGTGCTAGGGGGACAGGAGTCTACGAGCAGTACTTC.

CDR3: CASSIHVWGAGGTDTQYF. The CDR3 coding sequence is TGTGCCAGCAGCATACATGTGTGGGGGGCCGGGGGCACAGATACGCAGTATTTT. The V call is TRBV7-6, the J call TRBJ2-3; D may correspond to TRBD1 or TRBD2 (6 bases each). The CDR3 is 18 amino acids. The V gene's germline CDR1 is SGHVS and CDR2 FNYEAQ. V was pared by 5 bases and J by 1 base, with 22 bases between.

This sequence joins TRBV27 and TRBJ2-1, with unresolved D. Germline V gene data show CDR1 as MNHEY and CDR2 as SMNVEV (reference sequence). This CDR3 has 13 amino acids. V shed 2 bases and J shed 8 bases, with 10 bases lying between them. The CDR3 spells CASSLVYLDEQFF. The CDR3 bases are TGTGCCAGCAGTTTAGTTTATCTCGATGAGCAGTTCTTC.

Points on this clonotype: A much larger clone lies one base from this, so it may be a read error. This sequence joins TRBV7-8 and TRBJ1-1; TRBD1 is a possible D gene (5 bases). In germline, CDR1 is SGHVS, CDR2 FQNEAQ. CDR3 length: 13 residues. Trimming shortened V by 5 bases and J by 1 base, and 8 bases separated the two germline ends. The DNA for the CDR3 is TGTGCCAGCAGCACGGGACCGAACACTGAAGCTTTCTTT. Protein product: CASSTGPNTEAFF. Based on the CDR3 plus reference TRBV7-8 and TRBJ1-1, the full variable domain is GAGVSQSPRYKVAKRGQDVALRCDPISGHVSLFWYQQALGQGPEFLTYFQNEAQLDKSGLPSDRFFAERPEGSVSTLKIQRTQQEDSAVYLCASSTGPNTEAFFGQGTRLTVV.

J is TRBJ2-2 and V is TRBV28; D remains unclear. This CDR3 contains 14 residues. V lost 6 bases, J lost 3 bases, and 11 bases lay in between. The germline gives CDR1 MDHEN, CDR2 SYDVKM. The CDR3 region is CASSPGVDTGELFF. CDR3 nucleotides: TGTGCCAGCAGCCCGGGCGTGGACACCGGGGAGCTGTTTTTT.

Remarks on this clonotype: The CDR3 end shows no conserved phenylalanine or tryptophan, and so a read error is likely. This rearrangement joins TRBV6-2 or TRBV6-3 to TRBJ2-5; 14 positions agree with TRBD2. Trimming removed 7 bases from V and 4 bases from J; junction bases left unmatched: 5. The CDR3 loop spans 15 amino acids. Looked up from germline, CDR1 is MNHEY and CDR2 is SVGEGT. CDR3 bases: TGTGCCAGCACCAGACTAGCGGGAGGGCCAGAGACCCAGTACTCC. As protein: CASTRLAGGPETQYS.

There are a few counts of this clonotype. This chain uses TRBV28 with TRBJ1-3, with a possible D match to TRBD1 (6 bases). CDR3 length: 15 amino acids. Trimming stripped 6 bases from V and 3 bases from J, with 15 bases between. Germline V gene sequence: CDR1 MDHEN, CDR2 SYDVKM. CDR3 bases: TGTGCCAGCAGGTACCCGGACAGTTTTGGAAACACCATATATTTT. This sequence encodes CASRYPDSFGNTIYF.

This clonotype was seen at least ten times. The chain employs TRBV4-3 and TRBJ2-1; D remains unclear. The ends were cut back, 0 bases at V and 4 bases at J, with 10 bases in the middle. This CDR3 spans 15 amino acids. Germline V gene data show CDR1 as LGHNA and CDR2 as YSLEER. The CDR3 protein is CASSQDIARYNEQFF. The CDR3 DNA reads as TGCGCCAGCAGCCAAGATATTGCGAGGTACAATGAGCAGTTCTTC.

This clonotype showed up just a few times. The chain uses TRBV7-9 and TRBJ2-7; D not certain. This CDR3 region has 13 residues. Trimming shortened V by 8 bases and J by 3 bases, and 14 bases separated the two germline ends. CDR1 SEHNR and CDR2 FQNEAQ come from the germline V gene (reference sequence). For the CDR3, the DNA is TGTGCCAGCTCCAACGACAATGTCTACGAGCAGTACTTC. It specifies CASSNDNVYEQYF.

V gene TRBV19 combines with J gene TRBJ2-2; TRBD1 matches 8 bases. The CDR3 has 13 amino acids. With 10 bases clipped from V and 5 bases from J, the junction kept 6 bases outside the gene matches. CDR1 is LNHDA and CDR2 is SQIVND in the germline V gene (reference sequence). CDR3 sequence reads: CATHTGGTGELFF. The DNA of the CDR3 is TGTGCCACTCATACAGGGGGTACCGGGGAGCTGTTTTTT.

The genes are TRBV7-9 and TRBJ2-3; TRBD2 matches 8 bases. Germline V CDR1 and CDR2: SEHNR, FQNEAQ (reference sequence). The CDR3 is made up of 17 amino acids. The ends lost 0 bases at V and 1 base at J; junction bases unmatched: 6. The CDR3 sequence: CASSLASGSMGTDTQYF. Here the CDR3 DNA reads TGTGCCAGCAGCTTAGCAAGCGGGAGTATGGGCACAGATACGCAGTATTTT.

There are many counts of this clonotype. In DNA form, the CDR3 reads TGCGCCAGCAGCTTGACAGACGGGGAGCTGTTTTTT. Amino acid sequence: CASSLTDGELFF. The chain recombines TRBV5-1 with TRBJ2-2, with D unclear. Germline V CDR1 and CDR2: SGHRS, YFSETQ. Trimming took off 1 base at V and 7 bases at J, with 5 bases between the two ends. The CDR3 consists of 12 residues.

This clonotype was found a few times. The chain joins TRBV7-6 to TRBJ1-1, with D unclear. The CDR3 consists of 15 residues. Deletions cut 8 bases from V and 0 bases from J, with 16 bases between. The germline gives CDR1 SGHVS, CDR2 FNYEAQ. The CDR3 region is CASSRSLGMNTEAFF. Here the CDR3 DNA reads TGTGCCAGCTCTAGGTCCTTGGGTATGAACACTGAAGCTTTCTTT. Looking up the rest from reference TRBV7-6 and TRBJ1-1 gives the full variable domain: GAGVSQSPRYKVTKRGQDVALRCDPISGHVSLYWYRQALGQGPEFLTYFNYEAQQDKSGLPNDRFSAERPEGSISTLTIQRTEQRDSAMYRCASSRSLGMNTEAFFGQGTRLTVV.

This chain uses TRBV27 with TRBJ1-2; 7 bases are shared with TRBD1. The germline V gene encodes CDR1 MNHEY and CDR2 SMNVEV (reference sequence). V trimming: 3 bases; J trimming: 1 base; junction bases outside the gene matches: 11. This CDR3 is built from 17 residues. CDR3 amino acids: CASSFIWGQSHNYGYTF. CDR3 bases: TGTGCCAGCAGTTTTATTTGGGGACAGAGCCATAACTATGGCTACACCTTC.

The sample holds a few counts of this clonotype. The chain uses TRBV29-1 and TRBJ1-2; 10 positions agree with TRBD1. Germline-derived CDR1 and CDR2 are SQVTM and ANQGSEA. V shed 5 bases, J shed 3 bases, and the junction held 18 bases outside the gene matches. The CDR3 runs to 18 residues. Here the CDR3 reads CSVPTRPGQGYGDYGYTF. CDR3 DNA sequence: TGCAGCGTTCCAACCCGACCGGGACAGGGGTATGGCGACTATGGCTACACCTTC.

The sample holds a few counts of this clonotype. This chain joins TRBV6-2 or TRBV6-3 and TRBJ2-1; TRBD1 matches 9 bases. Per the germline V gene, CDR1 is MNHEY and CDR2 is SVGEGT. CDR3 length: 14 residues. V was pared by 5 bases and J by 8 bases, with 7 bases of the junction left unmatched. Here the CDR3 reads CASSTGTGMYEQFF. The CDR3 DNA reads as TGTGCCAGCAGTACAGGGACAGGGATGTATGAGCAGTTCTTC.

This clonotype was seen ten or more times. The chain uses TRBV7-3 and TRBJ1-5; weak D call: TRBD1 (6 bases). The CDR3 is 15 amino acids. V was cut by 5 bases and J by 1 base, with 12 bases left in between. Germline values: CDR1 SGHTA, CDR2 FQGTGA. DNA of the CDR3: TGTGCCAGCAGCCGACAGGACAGAAGCAATCAGCCCCAGCATTTT. Translated, it gives CASSRQDRSNQPQHF.

As regards this clonotype: One base away lies a much larger clone, so this may be a sequencing read error. The chain links TRBV2 to TRBJ1-5; D ambiguous. Germline CDR1 reads SNHLY; CDR2 reads FYNNEI. The CDR3 spans 16 residues. V was trimmed by 5 bases and J by 4 bases, leaving 18 bases between them. In DNA form, the CDR3 reads TGTGCCAGCAGTCTAGGGATGGCCCGATTTAATCAGCCCCAGCATTTT. Translation: CASSLGMARFNQPQHF.